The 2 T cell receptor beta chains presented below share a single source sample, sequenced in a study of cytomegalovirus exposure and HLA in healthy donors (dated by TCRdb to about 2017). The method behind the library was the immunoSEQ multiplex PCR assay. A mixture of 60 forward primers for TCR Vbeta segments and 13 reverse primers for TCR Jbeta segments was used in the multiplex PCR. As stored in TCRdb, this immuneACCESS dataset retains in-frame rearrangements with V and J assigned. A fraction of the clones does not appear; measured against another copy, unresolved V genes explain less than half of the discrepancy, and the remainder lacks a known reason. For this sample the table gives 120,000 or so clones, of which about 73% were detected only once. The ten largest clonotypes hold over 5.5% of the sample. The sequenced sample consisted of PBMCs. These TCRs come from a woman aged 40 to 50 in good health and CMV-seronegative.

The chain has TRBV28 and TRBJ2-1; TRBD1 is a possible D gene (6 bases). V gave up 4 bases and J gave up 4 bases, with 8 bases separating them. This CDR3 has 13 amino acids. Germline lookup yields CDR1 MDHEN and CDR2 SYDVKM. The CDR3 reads CASSCDRYNEQFF. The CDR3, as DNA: TGTGCCAGCAGTTGCGACAGGTACAATGAGCAGTTCTTC.

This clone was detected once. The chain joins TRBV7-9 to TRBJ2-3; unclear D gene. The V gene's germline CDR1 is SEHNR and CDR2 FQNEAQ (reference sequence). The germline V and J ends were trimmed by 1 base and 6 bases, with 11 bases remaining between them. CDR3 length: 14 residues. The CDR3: CASSLDLSHDTQYF. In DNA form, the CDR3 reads TGTGCCAGCAGCTTAGATCTTAGTCACGATACGCAGTATTTT.